The 17 T cell receptor beta chains listed next were all sequenced from one sample in a study of cytomegalovirus exposure and HLA in healthy donors. PCR amplification relied on 60 Vbeta primers (plus 13 Jbeta primers). Generated by immunoSEQ multiplex PCR, the TCRdb table keeps only in-frame clones and is missing some. The sample contains approximately 110,000 clones, just under 75% of which appear only once. The sequenced material came from PBMCs. The receptors originated from a man in his fifties or sixties in good health and CMV-seropositive.

This clone came up once. The rearrangement joins TRBV2 to TRBJ2-2; 10 nucleotides line up with TRBD2. V dropped 5 bases and J dropped 2; count of bases not matched to a gene: 5. Germline V gene data show CDR1 as SNHLY and CDR2 as FYNNEI. The length of the CDR3 is 16 residues. As DNA, the CDR3 is TGTGCCAGCAGTCAGCGGGGGGGCCCCAACACCGGGGAGCTGTTTTTT. Translating gives CASSQRGGPNTGELFF.

The chain couples TRBV5-1 to TRBJ2-2; D ambiguous. Trimming cost V 0 bases and J 4 bases, with 10 bases left between them. Germline V gives CDR1 SGHRS, CDR2 YFSETQ. The CDR3 length is 15 residues. CDR3 sequence: CASSLAQVSTGELFF. The CDR3 bases are TGCGCCAGCAGCTTGGCGCAGGTTAGCACCGGGGAGCTGTTTTTT.

This clone was counted between two and nine times. The V call is TRBV14, the J call TRBJ2-7, with 7 bases aligning to TRBD2. Losses at the gene ends were 3 bases for V and 3 bases for J; bases not matched to a gene: 11. This CDR3 spans 16 amino acids. Germline assignment: CDR1 SGHDN and CDR2 FVKESK. CDR3 DNA sequence: TGTGCCAGCAGCCATTCCTGGGAGGGAAGTTACTACGAGCAGTACTTC. Protein: CASSHSWEGSYYEQYF.

The rearrangement uses TRBV7-3 and TRBJ2-1; 8 bases map to TRBD2. Germline lookup yields CDR1 SGHTA and CDR2 FQGTGA. J lost 7 bases, V lost 3 bases, and 5 bases had no gene match. The CDR3 totals 14 residues. The CDR3, as DNA: TGTGCCAGCAGCTTTGGGCGGGGGGAAAATGAGCAGTTCTTC. Translating it yields CASSFGRGENEQFF.

The chain couples TRBV6-5 to TRBJ1-5; D might be TRBD1 (5 bases). CDR1 MNHEY and CDR2 SVGAGI come from the germline V gene. The germline V and J ends were trimmed by 6 bases and 7 bases, with 19 bases remaining between them. The CDR3 sequence is 15 residues long. The CDR3 nucleotides read TGTGCCAGCAGCCCCGGGTGGGGGGTAGGACAGCCCCAGCATTTT. It yields the protein CASSPGWGVGQPQHF.

J is TRBJ1-4 and V is TRBV28; D unclear. Trimming took 7 bases from V and 8 from J, leaving 14 bases between them. CDR1 MDHEN and CDR2 SYDVKM come from the germline V gene. The CDR3 is made up of 13 amino acids. CDR3 sequence: CASMEGLEEKLFF. CDR3 bases: TGTGCCAGCATGGAGGGCTTGGAAGAAAAACTGTTTTTT.

CDR3 residues: CASSATGGGEGYTF. DNA for the CDR3: TGTGCCAGCAGCGCGACAGGGGGTGGGGAGGGCTACACCTTC. The chain carries TRBV5-4 and TRBJ1-2, with 9 bases identical to TRBD1. CDR1 is SGHNT, CDR2 YYREEE, per germline (reference sequence). Trimming cost V 4 bases and J 8 bases; bases outside gene matches: 9. The CDR3 contains 14 residues.

This chain connects TRBV28 to TRBJ2-7, with 7 bases aligning to TRBD1. Looked up from germline, CDR1 is MDHEN and CDR2 is SYDVKM. The CDR3 has 13 amino acids. Unmatched junction bases numbered 4, after V lost 7 bases and J lost 1 base. The chain's CDR3 is CASIETGSYEQYF. In DNA form, the CDR3 reads TGTGCCAGCATAGAGACAGGGTCCTACGAGCAGTACTTC. Together with reference TRBV28 and TRBJ2-7, the CDR3 gives the full variable domain: DVKVTQSSRYLVKRTGEKVFLECVQDMDHENMFWYRQDPGLGLRLIYFSYDVKMKEKGDIPEGYSVSREKKERFSLILESASTNQTSMYLCASIETGSYEQYFGPGTRLTVT.

CDR3 sequence: CASSPLRDRVTEQFF. The CDR3 coding sequence is TGTGCCAGTAGTCCACTTAGGGACAGGGTTACTGAGCAGTTCTTC. This chain connects TRBV19 to TRBJ2-1, with 9 bases identical to TRBD1. The J segment lost 9 bases and the V segment lost 5 bases, leaving 11 bases of the junction unmatched. Germline V gene data show CDR1 as LNHDA and CDR2 as SQIVND (reference sequence). The CDR3 covers 15 residues.

This clone was counted once. A junction end diverges from the germline sequence, so it may reflect a read error. The CDR3 is CAGSPRDRGSDTQYF. CDR3 nucleotides: TGTGCCGGCAGTCCCCGGGACAGGGGGTCAGATACGCAGTATTTT. V is TRBV27 and J is TRBJ2-3, with 11 nucleotides matching TRBD1. Looked up from germline, CDR1 is MNHEY and CDR2 is SMNVEV (reference sequence). The CDR3 totals 15 residues.

This clone was counted between two and nine times. Additional DNA sequences in this sample encode the identical CDR3. The gene calls are TRBV2 and TRBJ1-5; perhaps TRBD1 as D (6 bases). This CDR3 is 14 amino acids long. Trimming stripped 7 bases from V and 4 bases from J, with 14 bases between. Germline V gene lookup returns CDR1 SNHLY and CDR2 FYNNEI. CDR3 sequence reads: CASTKTGSNQPQHF. CDR3 coding DNA: TGTGCCAGCACGAAGACAGGTTCTAATCAGCCCCAGCATTTT.

There are a few counts of this clone. The chain carries TRBV15 and TRBJ1-5; 9 bases map to TRBD1. J was trimmed by 7 bases and V by 8 bases; bases with no gene match: 18. Germline loops: CDR1 LNHNV, CDR2 YYDKDF (reference sequence). The CDR3 spans 17 residues. The CDR3 region is CATGWVGQGVFGQPQHF. The CDR3 nucleotides read TGTGCCACCGGGTGGGTGGGACAGGGAGTTTTCGGACAGCCCCAGCATTTT.

The sample holds a few counts of this clone. The chain combines TRBV11-2 with TRBJ2-3; D gene uncertain. The CDR3 is 15 amino acids. Germline CDR1 SGHAT, CDR2 FQNNGV. Trimming took 1 base from V and 3 from J, leaving 11 bases between them. The CDR3 nucleotides read TGTGCCAGCAGCTTAGGCGGCAGAGAGACAGATACGCAGTATTTT. Translating it yields CASSLGGRETDTQYF.

The gene calls are TRBV9 and TRBJ2-3; a weak D match, TRBD2 (5 bases). The CDR3 spans 14 residues. Per germline, CDR1 SGDLS and CDR2 YYNGEE. Trimming took off 4 bases at V and 1 base at J, with 10 bases between the two ends. CDR3 in DNA: TGTGCCAGCAGCCCCAGGACTGGCACAGATACGCAGTATTTT. It codes for CASSPRTGTDTQYF. Looking up the rest from reference TRBV9 and TRBJ2-3 gives the full variable domain: DSGVTQTPKHLITATGQRVTLRCSPRSGDLSVYWYQQSLDQGLQFLIQYYNGEERAKGNILERFSAQQFPDLHSELNLSSLELGDSALYFCASSPRTGTDTQYFGPGTRLTVL.

Here the CDR3 reads CASSGTSGTNTGELFF. CDR3 sequence (DNA): TGTGCCAGTTCCGGGACTAGCGGCACGAACACCGGGGAGCTGTTTTTT. The gene calls are TRBV2 and TRBJ2-2; 11 bases line up with TRBD2. The CDR3 runs to 16 residues. Germline CDR1 and CDR2: SNHLY and FYNNEI. With V trimmed by 9 bases and J by 0 bases, 6 bases remained unmatched.

The chain is built from TRBV14 and TRBJ2-5, with TRBD1 identical over 7 bases. The V and J ends lost 1 base and 2 bases, in that order; junction bases with no gene match: 4. CDR1 is SGHDN and CDR2 is FVKESK in the germline V gene. The length of the CDR3 is 15 residues. The CDR3 loop is CASSQGPGGQETQYF. The CDR3 DNA reads as TGTGCCAGCAGCCAAGGTCCAGGGGGTCAAGAGACCCAGTACTTC.

CDR3 amino acids: CASSEGRTQETQYF. The CDR3 DNA is TGTGCCAGCAGTGAAGGCAGGACACAAGAGACCCAGTACTTC. The rearrangement uses TRBV6-1 and TRBJ2-5; a possible D gene is TRBD1 (5 bases). This CDR3 has 14 residues. Germline V lookup: CDR1 MNHNS, CDR2 SASEGT. V dropped 1 base and J dropped 2 bases, with 8 bases sitting between them.